These 22 T cell receptor beta chains originate from one sample sequenced in a study of PD-1 blockade in classical Hodgkin lymphoma. Data came from immunoSEQ multiplex PCR; TCRdb stores just in-frame clones and leaves some out. In the table there are more than 25,000 clones, around 88% of which are singletons. Each patient's relapse followed autologous stem cell transplantation, and brentuximab vedotin exposure varied. The authors enriched CD8+ T cells from thawed PBMCs via magnetic negative selection. Here the sequenced sample was CD8+ T cells from blood, taken at baseline. All receptors come from a human donor with classical Hodgkin lymphoma.

The chain uses TRBV9 and TRBJ2-3; no definite D call. Germline CDR1 reads SGDLS; CDR2 reads YYNGEE. V was cut by 3 bases and J by 2 bases, with 7 bases left in between. The CDR3 runs 13 residues. The CDR3 loop is CASSAGITDTQYF. CDR3 bases: TGTGCCAGCAGCGCCGGAATCACAGATACGCAGTATTTT.

This rearrangement joins TRBV30 to TRBJ2-3, with D perhaps matching TRBD1 (5 bases). CDR3 length equals 14 residues. Per germline, CDR1 GTSNPN and CDR2 SVGIG (reference sequence). The ends were cut back, 4 bases at V and 0 bases at J, with 11 bases in the middle. The chain's CDR3 is CAWNQGVSTDTQYF. The CDR3 bases are TGTGCCTGGAATCAAGGGGTGAGCACAGATACGCAGTATTTT. Full variable domain (missing parts from reference TRBV30 and TRBJ2-3): SQTIHQWPATLVQPVGSPLSLECTVEGTSNPNLYWYRQAAGRGLQLLFYSVGIGQISSEVPQNLSASRPQDRQFILSSKKLLLSDSGFYLCAWNQGVSTDTQYFGPGTRLTVL.

The CDR3 region has the DNA TGTGCCAGCAGTTTTGAGGTCGGTTCGGATACGCAGTATTTT. Protein sequence: CASSFEVGSDTQYF. The rearrangement links TRBV28 to TRBJ2-3, with D hard to call. The CDR3 is made up of 14 amino acids. Trimming took off 3 bases at V and 6 bases at J, with 13 bases between the two ends. CDR1 is MDHEN and CDR2 is SYDVKM in the germline V gene.

A single count supports this clone. The chain combines TRBV9 with TRBJ2-7; D is undetermined. Germline V gene lookup returns CDR1 SGDLS and CDR2 YYNGEE. The CDR3 is 14 residues long. V lost 4 bases and J lost 5, with 16 bases in between. The CDR3 protein is CASSMKDVANEQYF. The CDR3 coding sequence is TGTGCCAGCAGCATGAAGGACGTAGCTAACGAGCAGTACTTC.

DNA of the CDR3: TGCAGTGCTAGACTAGCCCCCGAGCAGTACTTC. This codes for CSARLAPEQYF. The rearrangement uses TRBV20-1 and TRBJ2-7; D is perhaps TRBD2 (5 bases). Germline lookup yields CDR1 DFQATT and CDR2 SNEGSKA (reference sequence). The CDR3 has 11 amino acids. V shed 2 bases and J shed 6 bases, with 8 bases lying between them.

This clone was counted a single time. This chain uses TRBV5-4 with TRBJ2-2, with D perhaps assigned TRBD1 or TRBD2 (5 bases each). Germline assignment: CDR1 SGHNT and CDR2 YYREEE (reference sequence). Deletions cut 5 bases from V and 4 bases from J, with 12 bases between. This CDR3 region has 14 residues. CDR3 loop: CASRLRGSTGELFF. The CDR3 DNA reads as TGTGCCAGCAGGCTTCGGGGCAGCACCGGGGAGCTGTTTTTT. Based on the CDR3 plus reference TRBV5-4 and TRBJ2-2, the full variable domain is ETGVTQSPTHLIKTRGQQVTLRCSSQSGHNTVSWYQQALGQGPQFIFQYYREEENGRGNFPPRFSGLQFPNYSSELNVNALELDDSALYLCASRLRGSTGELFFGEGSRLTVL.

V gene TRBV11-2 combines with J gene TRBJ2-7, with 8 bases aligning to TRBD2. V lost 4 bases and J lost 2; bases outside the gene matches: 10. Looked up from germline, CDR1 is SGHAT and CDR2 is FQNNGV. The CDR3 runs to 16 residues. CDR3 DNA: TGTGCCAGCAGCTCAGGGGTGGGACTAGTGGCCTACGAGCAGTACTTC. This gives the protein CASSSGVGLVAYEQYF.

The V gene is TRBV2, the J gene TRBJ2-7; 8 nucleotides match TRBD1. The length of the CDR3 is 15 residues. Germline V gives CDR1 SNHLY, CDR2 FYNNEI. Unmatched junction bases numbered 10, after V lost 6 bases and J lost 3 bases. The CDR3 loop is CASRESRDRNYEQYF. The CDR3, as DNA: TGTGCCAGCAGAGAAAGCCGGGACAGGAACTACGAGCAGTACTTC.

A single count supports this clone. V and J are TRBV28 and TRBJ1-2; tentatively, D is TRBD1 (5 bases). CDR1 and CDR2 from the germline V gene are MDHEN and SYDVKM. The CDR3 runs to 13 residues. V was clipped by 5 bases and J by 6 bases, with 13 bases between them. CDR3 bases: TGTGCCAGCAGTCACGATTTACAGGATGGCTACACCTTC. Translation: CASSHDLQDGYTF.

The J gene is TRBJ2-7, the V gene TRBV28; D not resolved. The CDR3 consists of 12 residues. Germline V lookup: CDR1 MDHEN, CDR2 SYDVKM. Between the trimmed V and J ends, which lost 6 bases and 2 bases, there was a span of 8 bases. CDR3 sequence (DNA): TGTGCCAGCAGCCCGCGGACCTACGAGCAGTACTTC. It codes for CASSPRTYEQYF. The full variable domain, rest sourced from reference TRBV28 and TRBJ2-7, is DVKVTQSSRYLVKRTGEKVFLECVQDMDHENMFWYRQDPGLGLRLIYFSYDVKMKEKGDIPEGYSVSREKKERFSLILESASTNQTSMYLCASSPRTYEQYFGPGTRLTVT.

The gene calls are TRBV27 and TRBJ2-7; a possible D gene is TRBD2 (6 bases). V lost 5 bases, J lost 3 bases, and 20 bases lay in between. Germline V gene lookup returns CDR1 MNHEY and CDR2 SMNVEV (reference sequence). CDR3 size: 16 residues. In DNA, the CDR3 is TGTGCCAGCAGTGGCCAGGGAGGTCGGAGGCTCTACGAGCAGTACTTC. Protein sequence: CASSGQGGRRLYEQYF.

The V gene is TRBV14, the J gene TRBJ2-1, with 13 positions matching TRBD2. The trim removed 5 bases at V and 9 bases at J, leaving 7 bases unmatched. Per germline, CDR1 SGHDN and CDR2 FVKESK. The CDR3 totals 15 residues. CDR3 nucleotides: TGTGCCAGCAGCGCTGGACTAGCGGGAGTTATTGAGCAGTTCTTC. Its translation is CASSAGLAGVIEQFF. The full variable domain, completed using reference TRBV14 and TRBJ2-1, is EAGVTQFPSHSVIEKGQTVTLRCDPISGHDNLYWYRRVMGKEIKFLLHFVKESKQDESGMPNNRFLAERTGGTYSTLKVQPAELEDSGVYFCASSAGLAGVIEQFFGPGTRLTVL.

This chain uses TRBV27 with TRBJ1-1; tentative D call: TRBD1 (5 bases). This CDR3 spans 14 amino acids. Germline CDR1 MNHEY, CDR2 SMNVEV (reference sequence). V lost 2 bases and J 3 bases, leaving 10 bases between the germline ends. The CDR3 nucleotides are TGTGCCAGCAGTTTAAATCGAGGGGACACTGAAGCTTTCTTT. It translates to CASSLNRGDTEAFF.

This clone has a handful of counts. The gene calls are TRBV5-1 and TRBJ1-2; D remains ambiguous. CDR1 and CDR2 (germline): SGHRS, YFSETQ. This CDR3 region has 14 residues. The V gene lost 4 bases and the J gene lost 6 bases, with 16 bases spanning the gap. CDR3 amino acids: CASSIQYARDGYTF. The CDR3 DNA reads as TGCGCCAGCAGCATTCAGTACGCTCGGGATGGCTACACCTTC.

The J gene is TRBJ1-2, the V gene TRBV5-4; tentatively, D is TRBD1 (6 bases). From germline, CDR1 is SGHNT and CDR2 YYREEE (reference sequence). This CDR3 comprises 14 residues. Trimming stripped 7 bases from V and 3 bases from J, with 16 bases between. The DNA of the CDR3 is TGTGCCAGCGCTACAGGGAGCGGGCACTATGGCTACACCTTC. Its translation is CASATGSGHYGYTF. The full variable domain, in which reference TRBV5-4 and TRBJ1-2 provide the parts outside the CDR3, is ETGVTQSPTHLIKTRGQQVTLRCSSQSGHNTVSWYQQALGQGPQFIFQYYREEENGRGNFPPRFSGLQFPNYSSELNVNALELDDSALYLCASATGSGHYGYTFGSGTRLTVV.

This rearrangement joins TRBV29-1 to TRBJ2-7; 10 bases agree with TRBD1. This CDR3 region has 12 residues. In germline, CDR1 is SQVTM, CDR2 ANQGSEA. The ends lost 4 bases at V and 5 bases at J; junction bases unmatched: 2. The CDR3 is CSVGGQGHEQYF. In nucleotides, the CDR3 is TGCAGCGTTGGGGGACAGGGGCACGAGCAGTACTTC.

The chain uses TRBV28 and TRBJ2-7; perhaps D is TRBD1 or TRBD2 (6 bases each). CDR1 and CDR2 (germline): MDHEN, SYDVKM. Deletions cut 3 bases from V and 7 bases from J, with 25 bases between. The CDR3 contains 17 residues. The CDR3 loop is CASSFPQGGQGIWEQYF. The CDR3 coding sequence is TGTGCCAGCAGTTTTCCCCAAGGGGGGCAGGGGATTTGGGAGCAGTACTTC.

This clone appeared a single time. V usage is TRBV11-2 and J usage is TRBJ2-1; 8 positions match TRBD1. Germline V gene sequence: CDR1 SGHAT, CDR2 FQNNGV. J was trimmed by 5 bases and V by 6 bases; bases with no gene match: 9. The length of the CDR3 is 15 residues. CDR3 region: CASSQRQGPNNEQFF. The CDR3 nucleotides read TGTGCCAGCAGTCAAAGACAGGGGCCCAACAATGAGCAGTTCTTC.

The chain carries TRBV21-1 and TRBJ2-5; the D segment call TRBD2 is taken from the table without a DNA check. TRBV21-1 is a pseudogene. CDR3 length: 13 amino acids. CDR3 residues: CAVKAGYQETQYF. DNA of the CDR3: TGTGCCGTCAAAGCGGGCTACCAAGAGACCCAGTACTTC.

The V gene is TRBV29-1, the J gene TRBJ2-1, with D tentatively TRBD1 (6 bases). Germline loops: CDR1 SQVTM, CDR2 ANQGSEA. The CDR3 has 12 amino acids. With 6 bases removed from V and 4 bases from J, the gap between germline ends came to 10 bases. DNA for the CDR3: TGCAGCGTCAGACAGGTATACAATGAGCAGTTCTTC. Residues: CSVRQVYNEQFF.

V gene TRBV28 combines with J gene TRBJ2-3; D is possibly TRBD2 (6 bases). CDR1 MDHEN and CDR2 SYDVKM come from the germline V gene. CDR3 length: 16 amino acids. Trimming stripped 7 bases from V and 0 bases from J, with 17 bases between. CDR3 nucleotide sequence: TGTGCCAGCAAGACTAGACGGTTTTCTAGCACAGATACGCAGTATTTT. Protein product: CASKTRRFSSTDTQYF.

The gene calls are TRBV7-6 and TRBJ2-2, with 12 bases fitting TRBD2. Germline lookup yields CDR1 SGHVS and CDR2 FNYEAQ. The CDR3 has 18 amino acids. V was pared by 4 bases and J by 6 bases, with 12 bases of the junction left unmatched. CDR3 in DNA: TGTGCCAGCAGCTCTAGACTAGCGGGGGTCAAATCCCCCGGGGAGCTGTTTTTT. This gives the protein CASSSRLAGVKSPGELFF.